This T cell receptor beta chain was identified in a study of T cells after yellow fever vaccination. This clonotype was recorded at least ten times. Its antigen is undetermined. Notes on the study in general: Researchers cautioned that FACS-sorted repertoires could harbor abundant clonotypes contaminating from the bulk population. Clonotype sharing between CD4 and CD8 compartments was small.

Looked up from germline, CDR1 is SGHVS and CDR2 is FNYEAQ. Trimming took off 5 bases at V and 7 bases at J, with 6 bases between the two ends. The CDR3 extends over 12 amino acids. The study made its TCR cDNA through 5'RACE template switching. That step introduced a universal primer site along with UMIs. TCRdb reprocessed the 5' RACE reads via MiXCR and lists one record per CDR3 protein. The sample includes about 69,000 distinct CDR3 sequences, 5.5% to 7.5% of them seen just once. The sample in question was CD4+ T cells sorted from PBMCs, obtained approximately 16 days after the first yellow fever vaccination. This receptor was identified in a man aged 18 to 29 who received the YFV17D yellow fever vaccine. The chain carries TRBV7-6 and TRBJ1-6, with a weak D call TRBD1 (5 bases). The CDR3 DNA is TGTGCCAGCAGCAACAGGAATTCACCCCTCCACTTT. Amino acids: CASSNRNSPLHF. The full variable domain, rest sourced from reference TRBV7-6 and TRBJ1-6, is GAGVSQSPRYKVTKRGQDVALRCDPISGHVSLYWYRQALGQGPEFLTYFNYEAQQDKSGLPNDRFSAERPEGSISTLTIQRTEQRDSAMYRCASSNRNSPLHFGNGTRLTVT.